One sample yielded the 26 T cell receptor beta chains listed below, sequenced in a study of PD-L1 blockade in urothelial cancer. Using immunoSEQ multiplex PCR, the repertoire was profiled, and TCRdb retains in-frame clones only, with some absent. The sample includes approximately 32,000 clones, approximately 85% of them seen just once. The time point here: pretreatment peripheral blood. The starting material was PBMCs, obtained around atezolizumab (anti-PD-L1) treatment. These receptors all come from a man aged 55 to 70 with urothelial cancer.

This clone has a single count. V and J are TRBV5-4 and TRBJ2-7; possibly TRBD1 for D (5 bases). Per germline, CDR1 SGHNT and CDR2 YYREEE (reference sequence). The CDR3 is 14 amino acids. V lost 2 bases and J lost 6, with 15 bases in between. CDR3 protein: CASSFNAGNSEQYF. CDR3 bases: TGTGCCAGCAGCTTCAACGCAGGGAATAGCGAGCAGTACTTC.

The chain is built from TRBV14 and TRBJ2-7; 7 bases map to TRBD1. Germline assignment: CDR1 SGHDN and CDR2 FVKESK. Trimming removed 1 base from V and 4 bases from J; junction bases left unmatched: 13. The CDR3 length is 17 residues. The CDR3 is CASSQGILRQGTYEQYF. In DNA, the CDR3 is TGTGCCAGCAGCCAAGGTATACTGCGACAGGGAACTTACGAGCAGTACTTC.

V gene TRBV6-5 combines with J gene TRBJ2-3; a possible D gene is TRBD2 (7 bases). Germline V gene sequence: CDR1 MNHEY, CDR2 SVGAGI. Trimming left V 6 bases short and J 1 base short, with 11 bases between. This CDR3 has 14 residues. The CDR3 DNA reads as TGTGCCAGCAGCCGGGGGGCCCGCACAGATACGCAGTATTTT. Translating it yields CASSRGARTDTQYF.

This clone was counted between two and nine times. The chain is built from TRBV13 and TRBJ2-2; 9 nucleotides match TRBD1. The CDR3 runs to 14 residues. V trimming: 5 bases; J trimming: 6 bases; junction bases outside the gene matches: 4. Germline V gene lookup returns CDR1 PRHDT and CDR2 FYEKMQ (reference sequence). CDR3 loop: CASSATGGSGELFF. The CDR3 nucleotides are TGTGCCAGCAGCGCGACAGGGGGATCCGGGGAGCTGTTTTTT.

The gene calls are TRBV5-6 and TRBJ2-1, with 10 bases lining up with TRBD2. The CDR3 extends over 13 amino acids. Germline assignment: CDR1 SGHDT and CDR2 YYEEEE. After removal of 4 bases from V and 9 bases from J, the junction contained 4 bases not matched to a gene. CDR3: CASSAWTSGEQFF. The CDR3 DNA sequence: TGTGCCAGCAGCGCATGGACTAGCGGTGAGCAGTTCTTC.

The genes are TRBV6-5 and TRBJ2-5, with D possibly being TRBD1 (6 bases). V lost 6 bases, J lost 7 bases, and 15 bases lay in between. Germline CDR1 is MNHEY and CDR2 is SVGAGI. CDR3 length equals 13 residues. DNA for the CDR3: TGTGCCAGCAGCCGGCAGGGGTTAAGGACCCAGTACTTC. Protein product: CASSRQGLRTQYF.

The chain links TRBV28 to TRBJ2-7; 7 positions match TRBD1. The CDR3 runs to 16 residues. Germline CDR1 is MDHEN and CDR2 is SYDVKM. With 4 bases clipped from V and 7 bases from J, the junction kept 16 bases outside the gene matches. Written as DNA, the CDR3 is TGTGCCAGCAGTTCTCTACGGACAGGACATCCGTGGGAGCAGTACTTC. Translation gives CASSSLRTGHPWEQYF.

The chain combines TRBV10-3 with TRBJ1-1; 11 bases fit TRBD1. With 2 bases clipped from V and 2 bases from J, the junction kept 4 bases outside the gene matches. This CDR3 spans 16 amino acids. Germline values: CDR1 ENHRY, CDR2 SYGVKD. The CDR3 DNA follows: TGTGCCATCAGTGAGGGGACAGGGGGAGGAAACACTGAAGCTTTCTTT. Its translation is CAISEGTGGGNTEAFF.

The gene calls are TRBV5-1 and TRBJ2-5; no clear D. V was clipped by 1 base and J by 3 bases, with 7 bases between them. Per the germline V gene, CDR1 is SGHRS and CDR2 is YFSETQ. The CDR3 spans 13 residues. The DNA of the CDR3 is TGCGCCAGCAGCTTGACACCAAAAGAGACCCAGTACTTC. Its translation: CASSLTPKETQYF.

The genes are TRBV6-5 and TRBJ1-2; the D gene is possibly TRBD1 (6 bases). Germline CDR1 reads MNHEY; CDR2 reads SVGAGI. The CDR3 is 15 residues long. With 6 bases removed from V and 4 bases from J, the gap between germline ends came to 18 bases. In DNA, the CDR3 is TGTGCCAGCAGCTCCCGAGATGGGGGGGCCTATGGCTACACCTTC. The encoded protein is CASSSRDGGAYGYTF.

This clone was seen only once. This sequence joins TRBV19 and TRBJ2-4, with 12 positions matching TRBD2. V lost 6 bases and J lost 8; bases outside the gene matches: 14. CDR1 is LNHDA, CDR2 SQIVND, per germline (reference sequence). The CDR3 contains 17 residues. The CDR3 here is CASRRLTASGGAYIQYF. The CDR3 nucleotides are TGTGCCAGTAGACGTCTTACAGCTAGCGGGGGGGCGTACATTCAGTACTTC.

This rearrangement joins TRBV15 to TRBJ2-5, with 7 nucleotides matching TRBD1. Germline lookup yields CDR1 LNHNV and CDR2 YYDKDF (reference sequence). CDR3 length equals 13 residues. V gave up 5 bases and J gave up 4 bases; unmatched junction bases: 4. The CDR3 DNA reads TGTGCCACCAGCTCGGGGACAGCAGAGACCCAGTACTTC. This encodes CATSSGTAETQYF.

The V gene is TRBV13, the J gene TRBJ2-1; 11 bases are shared with TRBD2. Germline CDR1 reads PRHDT; CDR2 reads FYEKMQ (reference sequence). The CDR3 length is 15 residues. V lost 3 bases and J lost 8; bases outside the gene matches: 6. CDR3 DNA: TGTGCCAGCAGCTTTAGCGGGGGGGCCTTTTATGAGCAGTTCTTC. Residues: CASSFSGGAFYEQFF.

This clone was seen only a few times. The chain joins TRBV13 to TRBJ2-7; 7 bases fit TRBD2. Germline CDR1 is PRHDT and CDR2 is FYEKMQ (reference sequence). The CDR3 extends over 16 amino acids. The J segment lost 0 bases and the V segment lost 5 bases, leaving 10 bases of the junction unmatched. CDR3 DNA: TGTGCCAGCAGCAAAGGCCCTAGCGGTAGCTCCTACGAGCAGTACTTC. Encoded protein: CASSKGPSGSSYEQYF.

By share of the sample, this clone is medium-sized (0.01 to 0.1%). V usage is TRBV7-2 and J usage is TRBJ2-2, with D hard to call. This CDR3 is 13 amino acids long. V shed 5 bases and J shed 9 bases, with 13 bases lying between them. Germline CDR1 and CDR2: SGHTA and FQGNSA. Here the CDR3 reads CASSPEVNRELFF. The CDR3 DNA reads TGTGCCAGCAGCCCCGAGGTTAATCGGGAGCTGTTTTTT.

The chain employs TRBV28 and TRBJ2-2, with no clear D. Germline CDR1 is MDHEN and CDR2 is SYDVKM. This CDR3 has 14 amino acids. V lost 3 bases, J lost 6 bases, and 11 bases lay in between. CDR3 nucleotides: TGTGCCAGCAGTTTTTTAAAGTTAGCCGGGGAGCTGTTTTTT. Amino acids: CASSFLKLAGELFF.

This clone has just one count. The V call is TRBV11-2, the J call TRBJ1-3; no clear D gene. CDR1 and CDR2 from the germline V gene are SGHAT and FQNNGV. Trimming shortened V by 3 bases and J by 7 bases, and 10 bases separated the two germline ends. The CDR3 consists of 13 residues. For the CDR3, the DNA is TGTGCCAGCAGCTTTTCCGGCGGTAACACCATATATTTT. Translated, it gives CASSFSGGNTIYF.

The rearrangement uses TRBV18 and TRBJ2-7; perhaps TRBD1 as D (6 bases). CDR3 length equals 14 residues. V lost 6 bases and J lost 3, with 15 bases in between. Per germline, CDR1 KGHSH and CDR2 LQKENI. The CDR3, as DNA: TGTGCCAGCTCCATTGGGGGACATGGCTACGAGCAGTACTTC. Its protein product is CASSIGGHGYEQYF.

The gene calls are TRBV5-1 and TRBJ2-5; D possibly corresponds to TRBD1 (6 bases). CDR3 length equals 13 residues. CDR1 SGHRS and CDR2 YFSETQ come from the germline V gene. The ends were cut back, 7 bases at V and 0 bases at J, with 10 bases in the middle. CDR3 nucleotide sequence: TGCGCCAGCGCCGGGACACACCAAGAGACCCAGTACTTC. It specifies CASAGTHQETQYF.

This clone is a singleton in its sample. CDR3 bases: TGTGCCAGCAGCCGCCGGGGTCCCGGCGTGGGTGAGCAGTACTTC. It encodes CASSRRGPGVGEQYF. The chain combines TRBV28 with TRBJ2-7, with a weak D call TRBD2 (5 bases). Germline V gives CDR1 MDHEN, CDR2 SYDVKM. CDR3 size: 15 residues. The V and J ends lost 6 bases and 7 bases respectively, with 22 bases between them.

The V and J genes are TRBV5-1 and TRBJ2-7; 8 nucleotides match TRBD1. Per germline, CDR1 SGHRS and CDR2 YFSETQ. The ends lost 2 bases at V and 3 bases at J; junction bases unmatched: 10. The CDR3 is made up of 16 amino acids. In nucleotides, the CDR3 is TGCGCCAGCAGCTTAGGGCCCGGGACAGGTATCTACGAGCAGTACTTC. This sequence encodes CASSLGPGTGIYEQYF.

The genes are TRBV5-1 and TRBJ2-5; unclear D gene. The germline V gene has CDR1 SGHRS and CDR2 YFSETQ. The CDR3 is made up of 14 amino acids. V gave up 7 bases and J gave up 2 bases, with 15 bases separating them. The CDR3 loop is CASRTQSEQETQYF. In nucleotides, the CDR3 is TGCGCCAGCCGCACGCAGTCTGAACAAGAGACCCAGTACTTC.

The chain carries TRBV4-1 and TRBJ2-7; 12 bases are a match to TRBD2. Per germline, CDR1 MGHRA and CDR2 YSYEKL. Trimming cost V 1 base and J 3 bases; bases outside gene matches: 13. The CDR3 length is 19 residues. The CDR3 is CASSQVLTSGGEQFYEQYF. For the CDR3, the DNA is TGCGCCAGCAGCCAAGTCTTGACTAGCGGGGGAGAACAATTCTACGAGCAGTACTTC.

This chain connects TRBV19 to TRBJ1-1; maybe TRBD1 (5 bases). The CDR3 is 13 residues long. V dropped 3 bases and J dropped 5 bases, with 10 bases sitting between them. The V gene's germline CDR1 is LNHDA and CDR2 SQIVND (reference sequence). CDR3 sequence reads: CASSMLRGTEAFF. In DNA, the CDR3 is TGTGCCAGTAGTATGTTAAGGGGAACTGAAGCTTTCTTT.

The chain is built from TRBV6-5 and TRBJ1-5; 11 bases are a match to TRBD1. V lost 8 bases and J lost 1; bases outside the gene matches: 1. Per germline, CDR1 MNHEY and CDR2 SVGAGI. The length of the CDR3 is 14 residues. CDR3 nucleotide sequence: TGTGCCAGCGGGACAGGGGGAAGCAATCAGCCCCAGCATTTT. Protein sequence: CASGTGGSNQPQHF.

V is TRBV30 and J is TRBJ1-2, with D possibly matching TRBD1 (5 bases). Germline lookup yields CDR1 GTSNPN and CDR2 SVGIG (reference sequence). Trimming pared 2 bases from V and 5 bases from J, leaving 9 bases between. The CDR3 totals 12 residues. The CDR3 nucleotides are TGTGCCTGGAGTTCCAGGGTTTATGGCTACACCTTC. Encoded protein: CAWSSRVYGYTF.